The 4 T cell receptor beta chains below were found in one sample sequenced in a study of cytomegalovirus exposure and HLA in healthy donors. PCR amplification relied on 60 Vbeta primers (plus 13 Jbeta primers). Profiling relied on immunoSEQ multiplex PCR, and the TCRdb table lists in-frame clones only, not all of them. In the table there are around 220,000 clones, 70% to 80% of which are singletons. Sequenced: PBMCs. The receptors shown here come from a woman under 40 in good health and CMV-seronegative.

Regarding this clone: The same CDR3 can be traced to other DNA sequences in this sample. The CDR3 is CASSPGQTYNEQFF. The DNA for the CDR3 is TGCGCCAGCAGCCCAGGACAGACTTACAATGAGCAGTTCTTC. The V gene is TRBV5-1, the J gene TRBJ2-1, with a possible D match to TRBD1 (6 bases). CDR1 is SGHRS, CDR2 YFSETQ, per germline. CDR3 length equals 14 residues. Trimming stripped 4 bases from V and 4 bases from J, with 12 bases between.

This clone occurred once. The chain carries TRBV5-6 and TRBJ2-7; the match to TRBD2 covers 12 bases. This CDR3 has 15 residues. V was pared by 0 bases and J by 9 bases, with 7 bases of the junction left unmatched. Looked up from germline, CDR1 is SGHDT and CDR2 is YYEEEE. CDR3 nucleotides: TGTGCCAGCAGCTTGGGGACTAGCGGGGCTTTGGGGCAGTACTTC. Residues: CASSLGTSGALGQYF.

The chain couples TRBV19 to TRBJ2-5; D is undetermined. This CDR3 contains 14 residues. V lost 1 base and J 1 base, leaving 7 bases between the germline ends. Germline CDR1 reads LNHDA; CDR2 reads SQIVND (reference sequence). The CDR3 DNA reads TGTGCCAGTAGTATAGTCAACAGCCAAGAGACCCAGTACTTC. Translated: CASSIVNSQETQYF.

This clone was picked up a small number of times. This chain's CDR3 is CASSLDRDDVAFF. CDR3 DNA sequence: TGTGCCAGCAGCTTGGACAGGGATGACGTAGCTTTCTTT. This chain joins TRBV7-3 and TRBJ1-1; 8 bases are a match to TRBD1. Germline V gene sequence: CDR1 SGHTA, CDR2 FQGTGA. The V and J ends lost 3 bases and 10 bases, in that order; junction bases with no gene match: 7. The CDR3 spans 13 residues.